This TCR beta chain came from a study of regulatory T cells in long-lasting Graves disease (dated by TCRdb to the early 2020s). Concerning the study at large: In the newly diagnosed Graves' disease group, patients had been taking antithyroid drugs for less than 3 months. Persistent Graves' disease patients were compared with newly diagnosed Graves' disease patients by peripheral blood TCR sequencing and RNA sequencing. The study was conducted in China and was registered as a clinical trial. TCR sequencing covered approximately 13 persistent and 20 newly diagnosed Graves' disease patients, some 35 samples in total.

This clonotype showed up just a few times. It has no known antigen specificity. Per-base quality was not reported, and no clone a single base away is much larger than it. Interpreted using the paper, the time point label stands for: newly diagnosed GD, antithyroid drugs for less than 3 months. RNA was extracted from PBMCs in TRIzol for both TCR sequencing and RNA sequencing. Graves' disease was diagnosed according to American Thyroid Association guidelines. Patients were recruited from an endocrinology department in Xi'an, China. Each patient gave approximately 9.7 milliliters of peripheral blood, collected in an EDTA anticoagulant tube. Ficoll Paque Plus density gradient separation was used to isolate PBMCs, and no further T cell sorting was performed. An Agilent 2100 Bioanalyzer and agarose gel were used to check RNA quality, and a NanoDrop 2000 was used to measure RNA concentration. Library creation used multiplex PCR. Sequencing used an Illumina HiSeq 4000. To build TCR beta libraries, CDR3 regions were amplified by Arm-PCR using iRepertoire HTBI primers. Before sequencing, the PCR products underwent gel purification. Concerning the study's data processing: Gene usage analysis of CDR3 amino acid clonotypes used the 55 to 80 TRBV and 14 TRBJ segments found across samples. COPE and FqMerger were used to merge filtered high-quality paired reads into contigs. BLAST was used to align contigs to IMGT TRBV, TRBD and TRBJ reference genes, and CDR3 was defined according to IMGT. Any clonotype with a frequency above 0.1% was counted as a highly expanded clone. Shannon entropy served as the measure of repertoire diversity, while the Gini coefficient captured V-J evenness. Clonotypes shared by more than one individual were considered public. Using fastp trimming at Q25 and MiXCR clonotype assembly, TCRdb reanalyzed the public sequencing data and kept in-frame beta chains. Here each entry gathers all rows of one CDR3 protein and keeps the most common genes and DNA. These V and J calls derive from TCRdb rather than the authors' analysis. The sample table contains a few hundred thousand distinct CDR3 sequences; only one count was recorded for around 15% of them. Around a sixth of the sample is in the top ten clones.

Study-wide conclusions, independent of this receptor: Patients with persistent disease shared more public clonotypes (roughly 2,900) than newly diagnosed patients did (approximately 990). Sequencing and analysis were limited to the TCR beta chain. Because the primary lesion, thyroid tissue, could not be accessed, the study looked at peripheral blood alone. The authors acknowledged the small sample size as a limitation that may reduce accuracy. Preferential use of TRBV28, TRBJ1-2 and TRBJ2-5 was observed in persistent disease, whereas TRBV20-1 and TRBJ2-1 were favored in newly diagnosed disease. Compared with newly diagnosed patients, persistent Graves' disease patients had lower TCR Shannon entropy and fewer highly expanded clones, which suggests clonal expansion.

Reading from cysteine to phenylalanine, the CDR3 counts 14 amino acids. Of all the DNA, just the CDR3 is kept, 42 bases in frame from base 1. As encoded in the germline V gene (reference sequence), CDR1 is LGHDT while CDR2 is YNNKEL. V is clipped by 3 bases and J by 4 bases, and the sequence between their germline boundaries is 12 bases long. These same records also appear under a second study, on T cells in Graves' hyperthyroidism and ophthalmopathy. The second study, in turn, reports: Stable Graves' hyperthyroidism was defined as the absence of progression to ophthalmopathy over 18 months of follow-up. Hyperthyroidism patients were newly diagnosed, with disease duration under 2 months, and aged 18 to 65 years. Any patient with an uncontrolled infection, another autoimmune disease, pregnancy or lactation was excluded. Clinical symptoms, serum thyroxine and TRAb, thyroid ultrasound, and orbital computed tomography formed the basis for the diagnoses. A first-round RT-PCR of the TCR CDR3 used the HTBI primer set with the Qiagen OneStep RT-PCR kit. Most expanded thyroid clonotypes (frequency above 0.001) were also detected in blood, suggesting blood repertoires may reflect thyroid immune responses. Ophthalmopathy was separated from stable hyperthyroidism by a 13 V-J signature model, with over 85% sensitivity and about 81% specificity obtained in cross-validation and 80%/75% obtained in testing. In validation, the model predicted progression to ophthalmopathy with around 71% sensitivity and less than 75% specificity, a median of 6.5 months before onset. To identify distinguishing TCR V-J signatures, a discovery cohort of roughly 100 patients was used, comprising 43 with Graves' ophthalmopathy and about 59 with stable Graves' hyperthyroidism. Prospective prediction of ophthalmopathy was tested in an independent validation cohort of approximately 19 hyperthyroidism patients and some 17 patients who later progressed to ophthalmopathy. The 100 or so discovery patients were divided at random into training and test sets in a 7:3 ratio. The study also compared thyroid tissue and blood T-cell repertoires from five or six Graves' hyperthyroidism patients. Following sampling, methimazole starting at 30 mg daily was given to hyperthyroidism patients, and high-dose intravenous methylprednisolone was given to ophthalmopathy patients. A second multiplex PCR round built the libraries, followed by size selection and purification. Sequencing of the libraries was done on an Illumina HiSeq2000 using paired-end 100 bp reads. SOAPnuke was used to process the raw data, with reads discarded if the reads contained adapters or uncalled bases, had a mean Phred below 15, or lacked an exact constant-primer or identifier match. COPE v1.2.5 was used to merge high-quality paired reads, and clonotypes were defined as unique nucleotide sequences. Clonotypes were aligned to IMGT TRBV, TRBD and TRBJ reference segments using MiTCR v1.1. Analysis was restricted to V-J combinations with a frequency above 0.0001, which covered just over 98% of repertoires. The TCS score was defined as the ratio of F50 (clonal expansion) to E x V (chaos), calculated using BLOSUM62-based TCRdist between CDR3 peptides within each V-J. Welch's t-statistics and random forest reduced approximately 520 V-J features to some 14, which were used in a naive Bayes classifier (R e1071). No statistical method was used to fix the sample size in advance, and group allocation was not hidden from the investigators. According to the paper, TCR Vbeta CDR3 sequencing was carried out on 135 peripheral blood samples, which came from more than 40 ophthalmopathy, 75 or so hyperthyroidism and approximately 17 progressor patients.

This clonotype was obtained from a woman aged 45-59 years with Graves disease. Donor details come from another sample of the same person, matched by shared clones. Recombination connected TRBV3-1 to TRBJ1-2; the D gene is perhaps TRBD1, from 6 matching bases. Sequenced material: peripheral blood mononuclear cells (PBMCs), taken at new diagnosis, from a patient treated with antithyroid drugs. The DNA sequence reads TGTGCCAGCAGCCACCGGCAGGGGCTCTATGGCTACACCTTC. Protein translation: CASSHRQGLYGYTF.